The present T cell receptor beta chain was sequenced within a study of T cell changes during pregnancy in multiple sclerosis. Repertoires were generated with immunoSEQ multiplex PCR, while TCRdb's copy carries only in-frame clones and drops some. The sample lists about 59,000 clones, 92% occurring once. V was clipped by 3 bases and J by 5 bases; unmatched bases: 4. Germline V gene lookup returns CDR1 SGHAT and CDR2 FQDESV (reference sequence). This CDR3 has 14 residues. The chain carries TRBV11-1 and TRBJ2-5, with TRBD2 matching 9 bases. This TCR derives from a female donor with multiple sclerosis, enrolled in a pregnancy study. The sample in question was peripheral blood, obtained in the first trimester of pregnancy. CDR3 loop: CASSFLSGSETQYF. DNA of the CDR3: TGTGCCAGCAGCTTCCTTAGCGGGAGCGAGACCCAGTACTTC.